These 26 T cell receptor beta chains were sequenced from one sample in a study of blood T cells in healthy people across ages. With a J-beta primer mix and a sample-barcoded 5' primer, a second PCR ran 7 to 11 cycles. Using its own MiXCR run on the 5' RACE reads, TCRdb lists one record per CDR3 protein. This table holds some 700,000 distinct CDR3 sequences, over 20% found once. The sample was blood. The receptors originated from a man between 65 and 85 years old in good health.

This clonotype has only a few counts. The rearrangement uses TRBV6-6 and TRBJ2-7; D uncertain. Trimming removed 0 bases at V and 2 bases at J, with 8 bases between. The germline V gene has CDR1 MNHNY and CDR2 SVGAGI (reference sequence). CDR3 length: 14 residues. Written as DNA, the CDR3 is TGTGCCAGCAGTTACTCGAGAGGCGCCTACGAGCAGTACTTC. Translated: CASSYSRGAYEQYF.

This clonotype was observed a few times. The chain carries TRBV6-6 and TRBJ1-2; D uncertain. V shed 6 bases and J shed 2 bases, with 7 bases lying between them. CDR3 length: 12 residues. The germline V gene has CDR1 MNHNY and CDR2 SVGAGI (reference sequence). CDR3 residues: CASRAGNYGYTF. DNA for the CDR3: TGTGCCAGCAGGGCGGGGAACTATGGCTACACCTTC.

This clonotype has only a few counts. V and J are TRBV29-1 and TRBJ2-5, with unresolved D. CDR1 SQVTM and CDR2 ANQGSEA come from the germline V gene. The CDR3 is made up of 12 amino acids. V lost 6 bases, J lost 2 bases, and 10 bases lay in between. CDR3 in amino acids: CSVAETQETQYF. For the CDR3, the DNA is TGCAGCGTCGCCGAGACTCAAGAGACCCAGTACTTC.

This clonotype turned up a few times. The chain carries TRBV9 and TRBJ2-1, with D possibly matching TRBD1 (6 bases). Trimming removed 5 bases from V and 1 base from J, with 10 bases in between. The CDR3 runs to 14 residues. Germline CDR1 and CDR2: SGDLS and YYNGEE. This CDR3 is CASRGGRSYNEQFF. The CDR3 DNA sequence: TGTGCCAGCAGAGGGGGTCGGTCCTACAATGAGCAGTTCTTC.

The chain has TRBV20-1 and TRBJ2-1; perhaps TRBD1 as D (6 bases). CDR3 length: 16 residues. CDR1 is DFQATT and CDR2 is SNEGSKA in the germline V gene (reference sequence). V was clipped by 2 bases and J by 2 bases, with 16 bases between them. The CDR3 is CSARPRTVRTYNEQFF. CDR3 nucleotide sequence: TGCAGTGCTAGACCAAGGACAGTCCGGACCTACAATGAGCAGTTCTTC.

The rearrangement links TRBV24-1 to TRBJ1-2, with TRBD1 as a possible D gene (6 bases). Trimming cost V 2 bases and J 8 bases, with 8 bases left between them. Germline V gene lookup returns CDR1 KGHDR and CDR2 SFDVKD. The length of the CDR3 is 12 residues. The CDR3 DNA is TGTGCCACCAGTGATTACAGGGACGGCTACACCTTC. Translated, it gives CATSDYRDGYTF.

The CDR3 DNA reads as TGTGCCAGCAGCCGGACAGTTTTTAATGAGCAGTTCTTC. This codes for CASSRTVFNEQFF. The chain couples TRBV5-6 to TRBJ2-1; a weak D match, TRBD1 (6 bases). Germline assignment: CDR1 SGHDT and CDR2 YYEEEE. The V and J ends lost 4 bases and 7 bases respectively, with 12 bases between them. The CDR3 covers 13 residues.

The J gene is TRBJ2-1, the V gene TRBV11-2; weak D call: TRBD2 (6 bases). The germline V gene has CDR1 SGHAT and CDR2 FQNNGV. V was pared by 4 bases and J by 0 bases, with 10 bases between. The CDR3 runs to 15 residues. The DNA of the CDR3 is TGTGCCAGCAGCTCGACTAGAAGCTCCTACAATGAGCAGTTCTTC. Its translation: CASSSTRSSYNEQFF.

On this clonotype: One end of the junction fails to match germline, which may point to a read error. The chain recombines TRBV20-1 with TRBJ1-4; D gene unclear. Germline V gene data show CDR1 as DFQATT and CDR2 as SNEGSKA (reference sequence). The CDR3 sequence is 12 residues long. The CDR3 nucleotides read TGCAGTGCTAGACAGATTAATGAAAAACTGCTTTTT. It yields the protein CSARQINEKLLF.

This rearrangement joins TRBV6-6 to TRBJ1-5; D perhaps matches TRBD1 (5 bases). V was trimmed by 3 bases and J by 7 bases, leaving 16 bases between them. The V gene's germline CDR1 is MNHNY and CDR2 SVGAGI (reference sequence). The CDR3 has 15 amino acids. The CDR3 loop is CASSYSGGSGQPQHF. CDR3 in DNA: TGTGCCAGCAGTTATTCCGGGGGGTCTGGGCAGCCCCAGCATTTT.

The chain recombines TRBV7-6 with TRBJ2-3, with TRBD1 matching over 7 bases. This CDR3 comprises 14 residues. With 5 bases clipped from V and 7 bases from J, the junction kept 9 bases outside the gene matches. Per the germline V gene, CDR1 is SGHVS and CDR2 is FNYEAQ. The chain's CDR3 is CASSGRDSSNTQYF. CDR3 in DNA: TGTGCCAGCAGCGGCAGGGACAGTTCCAATACGCAGTATTTT.

There are many counts of this clonotype. The gene calls are TRBV9 and TRBJ1-1; the D gene is possibly TRBD1 (5 bases). V was shortened by 0 bases and J by 3 bases, with 21 bases between the two germline ends. The germline V gene has CDR1 SGDLS and CDR2 YYNGEE. CDR3 length: 18 amino acids. CDR3 nucleotides: TGTGCCAGCAGCGTAGAACCAGGGTTGACACCGGGTGACACTGAAGCTTTCTTT. It yields the protein CASSVEPGLTPGDTEAFF.

This clonotype was seen repeatedly, ten times or more. The chain joins TRBV7-2 to TRBJ2-5; D not certain. V was cut by 11 bases and J by 2 bases, with 12 bases left in between. Germline CDR1 and CDR2: SGHTA and FQGNSA. The CDR3 spans 12 residues. Here the CDR3 reads CASRGVQETQYF. In DNA, the CDR3 is TGTGCCTCGAGAGGCGTACAAGAGACCCAGTACTTC. The whole variable domain, remainder taken from reference TRBV7-2 and TRBJ2-5, is GAGVSQSPSNKVTEKGKDVELRCDPISGHTALYWYRQSLGQGLEFLIYFQGNSAPDKSGLPSDRFSAERTGGSVSTLTIQRTQQEDSAVYLCASRGVQETQYFGPGTRLLVL.

CDR3 DNA sequence: TGCAGTACCTTAGCGGGAGGGGATGAGCAGTTCTTC. Encoded protein: CSTLAGGDEQFF. The chain combines TRBV20-1 with TRBJ2-1, with 11 bases identical to TRBD2. CDR3 length: 12 residues. Looked up from germline, CDR1 is DFQATT and CDR2 is SNEGSKA (reference sequence). J lost 8 bases, V lost 8 bases, and 5 bases had no gene match.

This clonotype was counted at least ten times. The chain uses TRBV5-1 and TRBJ2-3; D not resolved. CDR3 length equals 14 residues. The V gene's germline CDR1 is SGHRS and CDR2 YFSETQ. Deletions cut 0 bases from V and 1 base from J, with 6 bases between. CDR3 sequence reads: CASSLGSGTDTQYF. CDR3 in DNA: TGCGCCAGCAGCTTGGGGAGCGGCACAGATACGCAGTATTTT.

The chain has TRBV24-1 and TRBJ2-1, with D possibly TRBD2 on 6 matching bases. From germline, CDR1 is KGHDR and CDR2 SFDVKD. V was pared by 9 bases and J by 6 bases, with 11 bases between. This CDR3 is built from 12 residues. CDR3 bases: TGTGCCACCCAGGGACTCTTCAATGAGCAGTTCTTC. It codes for CATQGLFNEQFF.

With respect to this clonotype: A read error may produce the germline difference seen at one junction end. The chain carries TRBV12-3 or TRBV12-4 and TRBJ2-3, with 9 bases identical to TRBD1. The CDR3 consists of 14 residues. The CDR3 spells CASSGTGSRDTQYF. CDR3 nucleotide sequence: TGTGCCAGCTCAGGGACAGGGAGTAGAGATACGCAATATTTT.

The sample holds a few counts of this clonotype. The genes are TRBV12-3 or TRBV12-4 and TRBJ1-4; no reliable D call. The CDR3 spans 14 residues. The V end lost 6 bases, the J end lost 2 bases, and 10 bases lay between the germline ends. CDR3 DNA: TGTGCCAGCAGCCCCATTGGCACTAATGAAAAACTGTTTTTT. As protein: CASSPIGTNEKLFF.

This clonotype was recorded many times. The rearrangement uses TRBV7-2 and TRBJ1-1, with D hard to call. The germline V gene has CDR1 SGHTA and CDR2 FQGNSA. The germline V and J ends were trimmed by 8 bases and 0 bases, with 10 bases remaining between them. This CDR3 contains 13 residues. CDR3 in DNA: TGTGCCAGCTCATCCGGGCTGAACACTGAAGCTTTCTTT. Translating gives CASSSGLNTEAFF. The entire variable domain, with the rest obtained from reference TRBV7-2 and TRBJ1-1, is as follows: GAGVSQSPSNKVTEKGKDVELRCDPISGHTALYWYRQSLGQGLEFLIYFQGNSAPDKSGLPSDRFSAERTGGSVSTLTIQRTQQEDSAVYLCASSSGLNTEAFFGQGTRLTVV.

In its sample, this clonotype was seen once. The rearrangement joins TRBV4-1 to TRBJ2-7; D is unclear. V was cut by 0 bases and J by 3 bases, with 12 bases left in between. The CDR3 length is 15 residues. CDR1 is MGHRA and CDR2 is YSYEKL in the germline V gene. CDR3 region: CASSQEPAEYYEQYV. CDR3 DNA sequence: TGCGCCAGCAGCCAAGAGCCAGCAGAATACTACGAGCAGTACGTC.

As for this clonotype: The junction and the germline gene differ at one end; a read error may be behind it. This chain uses TRBV12-3 or TRBV12-4 with TRBJ2-2; 11 nucleotides match TRBD1. The CDR3 has 16 amino acids. CDR3 in DNA: TGTGCCAGCAGAGGGACAGGGGGTTTGAACACCGAGGAGCTGTTTTTT. Translated: CASRGTGGLNTEELFF.

The genes are TRBV28 and TRBJ2-1; 12 bases fit TRBD1. Near its end, the DNA agrees better with TRBJ2-7, so the J call may be wrong. CDR1 and CDR2 from the germline V gene are MDHEN and SYDVKM. There are 16 residues in the CDR3. Here the CDR3 DNA reads TGTGCCAGCAGTTCCCCCGGGACAGGGGGCTTGTACGAGCAGTACTTC. Protein product: CASSSPGTGGLYEQYF.

A single count supports this clonotype. This chain joins TRBV5-1 and TRBJ2-7; tentatively, D is TRBD1 (5 bases). CDR1 is SGHRS and CDR2 is YFSETQ in the germline V gene. The V and J ends lost 0 bases and 5 bases respectively, with 12 bases between them. This CDR3 is 14 amino acids long. The CDR3 loop is CASSLEAQGDEQYF. CDR3 nucleotide sequence: TGCGCCAGCAGCTTGGAAGCGCAGGGCGACGAGCAGTACTTC.

This clonotype was counted only a few times. This chain connects TRBV19 to TRBJ2-7; 12 bases are shared with TRBD2. The DNA matches TRBJ2-1 better at its end, which makes the J call doubtful. In germline, CDR1 is LNHDA, CDR2 SQIVND (reference sequence). This CDR3 contains 15 residues. The CDR3 sequence is CASSTPTSGGNEQFF. In nucleotides, the CDR3 is TGTGCCAGTAGTACCCCGACTAGCGGGGGTAATGAGCAGTTCTTC.

The chain links TRBV20-1 to TRBJ2-7, with 8 nucleotides matching TRBD2. J gave up 4 bases and V 1 base, and 3 bases lay outside the gene matches. Germline V gives CDR1 DFQATT, CDR2 SNEGSKA (reference sequence). There are 13 residues in the CDR3. The CDR3 is CSARGLATYEQYV. Here the CDR3 DNA reads TGCAGTGCTAGAGGACTAGCGACATACGAGCAGTACGTC.

The table lists this clonotype with a few counts. V usage is TRBV19 and J usage is TRBJ2-7; TRBD2 matches at 8 bases. V lost 4 bases and J lost 4; bases outside the gene matches: 9. Germline V gene data show CDR1 as LNHDA and CDR2 as SQIVND (reference sequence). The CDR3 contains 15 residues. The CDR3, as DNA: TGTGCCAGTAGTACCGCGGGGGGCTATCAATACGAGCAGTACTTC. Amino acids: CASSTAGGYQYEQYF.